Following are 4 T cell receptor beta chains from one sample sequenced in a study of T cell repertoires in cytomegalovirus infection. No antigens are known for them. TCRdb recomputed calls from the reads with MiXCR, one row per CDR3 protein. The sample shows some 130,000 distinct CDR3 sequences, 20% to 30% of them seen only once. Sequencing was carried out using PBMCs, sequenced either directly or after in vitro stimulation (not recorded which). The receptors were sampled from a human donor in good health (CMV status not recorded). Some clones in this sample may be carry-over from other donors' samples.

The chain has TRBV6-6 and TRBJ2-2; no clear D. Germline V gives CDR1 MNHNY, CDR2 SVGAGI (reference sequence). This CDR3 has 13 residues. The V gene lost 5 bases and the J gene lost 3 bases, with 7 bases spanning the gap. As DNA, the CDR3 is TGTGCCAGCAGTAGACACGACACCGGGGAGCTGTTTTTT. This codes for CASSRHDTGELFF.

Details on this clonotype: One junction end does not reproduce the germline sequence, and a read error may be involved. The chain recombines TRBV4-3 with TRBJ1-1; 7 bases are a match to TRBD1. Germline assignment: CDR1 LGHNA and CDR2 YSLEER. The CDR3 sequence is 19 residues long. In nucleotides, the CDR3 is TGCGCCAGCAGCCAAGATGATAACAGGGGCCTAAGGTTGGACACTGTAGCTTTCTTT. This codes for CASSQDDNRGLRLDTVAFF.

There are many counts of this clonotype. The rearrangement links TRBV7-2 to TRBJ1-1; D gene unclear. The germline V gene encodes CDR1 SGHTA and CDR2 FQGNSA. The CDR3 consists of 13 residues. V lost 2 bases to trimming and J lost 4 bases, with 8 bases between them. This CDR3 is CASSLQEGTEAFF. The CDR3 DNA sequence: TGTGCCAGCAGCTTACAGGAGGGCACTGAAGCTTTCTTT.

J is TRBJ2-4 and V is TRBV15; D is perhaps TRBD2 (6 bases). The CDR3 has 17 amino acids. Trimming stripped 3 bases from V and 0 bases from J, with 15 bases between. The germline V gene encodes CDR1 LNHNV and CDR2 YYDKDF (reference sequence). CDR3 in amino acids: CATSSGGDRLAKNIQYF. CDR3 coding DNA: TGTGCCACCAGCAGCGGCGGGGACCGATTAGCCAAAAACATTCAGTACTTC. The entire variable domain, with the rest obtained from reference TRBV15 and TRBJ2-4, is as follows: DAMVIQNPRYQVTQFGKPVTLSCSQTLNHNVMYWYQQKSSQAPKLLFHYYDKDFNNEADTPDNFQSRRPNTSFCFLDIRSPGLGDTAMYLCATSSGGDRLAKNIQYFGAGTRLSVL.